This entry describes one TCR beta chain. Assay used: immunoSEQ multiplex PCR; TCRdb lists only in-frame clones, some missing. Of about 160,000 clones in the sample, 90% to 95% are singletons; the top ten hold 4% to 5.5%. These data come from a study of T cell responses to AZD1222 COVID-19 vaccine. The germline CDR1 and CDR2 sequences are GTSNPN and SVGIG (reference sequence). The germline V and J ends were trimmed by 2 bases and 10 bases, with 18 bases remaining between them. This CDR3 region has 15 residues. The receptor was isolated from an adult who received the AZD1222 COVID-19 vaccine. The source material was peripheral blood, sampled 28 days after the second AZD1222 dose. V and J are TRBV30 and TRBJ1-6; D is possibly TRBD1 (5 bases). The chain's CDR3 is CAWSPQGRGRSPLHF. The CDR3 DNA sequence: TGTGCCTGGAGTCCCCAGGGTCGGGGAAGGTCACCCCTCCACTTT.